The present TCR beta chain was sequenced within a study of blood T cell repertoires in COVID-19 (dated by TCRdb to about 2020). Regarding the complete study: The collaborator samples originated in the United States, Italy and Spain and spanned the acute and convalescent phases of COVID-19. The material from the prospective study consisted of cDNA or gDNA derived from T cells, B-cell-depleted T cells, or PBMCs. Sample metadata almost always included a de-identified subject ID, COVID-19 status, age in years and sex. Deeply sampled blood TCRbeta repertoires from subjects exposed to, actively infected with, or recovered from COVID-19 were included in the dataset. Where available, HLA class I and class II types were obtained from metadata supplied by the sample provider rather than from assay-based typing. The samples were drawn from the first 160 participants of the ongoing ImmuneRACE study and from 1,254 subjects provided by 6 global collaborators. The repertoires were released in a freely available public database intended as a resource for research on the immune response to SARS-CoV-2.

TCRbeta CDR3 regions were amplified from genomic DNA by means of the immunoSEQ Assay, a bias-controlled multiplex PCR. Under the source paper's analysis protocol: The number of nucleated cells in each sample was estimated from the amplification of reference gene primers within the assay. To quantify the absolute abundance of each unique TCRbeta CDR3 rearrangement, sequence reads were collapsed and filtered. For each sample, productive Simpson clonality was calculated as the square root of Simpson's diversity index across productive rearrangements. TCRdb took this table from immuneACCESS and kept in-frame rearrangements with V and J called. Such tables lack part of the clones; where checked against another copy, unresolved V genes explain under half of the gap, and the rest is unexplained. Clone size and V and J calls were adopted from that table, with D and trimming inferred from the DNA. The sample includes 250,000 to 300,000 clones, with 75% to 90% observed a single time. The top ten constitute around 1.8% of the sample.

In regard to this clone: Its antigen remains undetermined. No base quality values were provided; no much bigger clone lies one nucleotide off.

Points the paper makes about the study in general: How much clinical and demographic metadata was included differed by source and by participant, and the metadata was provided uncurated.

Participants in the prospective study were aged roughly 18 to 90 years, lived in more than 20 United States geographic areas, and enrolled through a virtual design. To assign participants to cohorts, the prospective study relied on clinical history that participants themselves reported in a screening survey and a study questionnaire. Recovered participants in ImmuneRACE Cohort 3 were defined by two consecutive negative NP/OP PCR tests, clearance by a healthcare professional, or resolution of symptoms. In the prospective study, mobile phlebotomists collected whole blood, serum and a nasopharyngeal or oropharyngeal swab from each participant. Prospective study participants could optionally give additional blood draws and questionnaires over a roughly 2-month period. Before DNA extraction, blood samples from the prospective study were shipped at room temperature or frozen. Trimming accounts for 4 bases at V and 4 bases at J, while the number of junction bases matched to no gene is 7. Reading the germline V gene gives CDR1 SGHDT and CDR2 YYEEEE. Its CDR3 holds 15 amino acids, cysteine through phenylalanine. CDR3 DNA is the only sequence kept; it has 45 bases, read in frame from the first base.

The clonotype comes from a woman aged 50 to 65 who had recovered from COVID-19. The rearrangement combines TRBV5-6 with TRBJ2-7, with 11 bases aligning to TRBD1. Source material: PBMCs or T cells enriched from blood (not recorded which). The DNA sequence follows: TGTGCCAGCAGCGTTACGGACAGGGGGCTTTACGAGCAGTACTTC. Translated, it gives CASSVTDRGLYEQYF.